A single T cell receptor (beta chain) is shown here with its context. Amplifying from RNA transcripts, the study obtained TCR beta CDR3 regions. Following a first-round RT-PCR that used HTBI primers, a second-round multiplex PCR was carried out. TCRdb reanalysed the multiplex PCR reads using MiXCR and keeps one entry per CDR3 protein. The data show roughly 500,000 distinct CDR3 sequences, with 14% seen just once and about 10% held by the top ten. The entry originates in a study of Graves' ophthalmopathy and Graves' hyperthyroidism. The V gene lost 0 bases and the J gene lost 4 bases, with 15 bases spanning the gap. Germline V lookup: CDR1 LGHNA, CDR2 YNFKEQ. CDR3 size: 16 residues.

This clonotype originated in a woman aged 30 to 39 with Graves' ophthalmopathy. The rearrangement uses TRBV4-2 and TRBJ1-1; D is perhaps TRBD1 (5 bases). The sequencing input was blood. CDR3 nucleotides: TGTGCCAGCAGCCAAGAATCCCCCAGGGCGGTCACTGAAGCTTTCTTT. It encodes CASSQESPRAVTEAFF.